This is a list of T cell receptor beta chains from one sample in a study of technical replicates of blood from a handful of donors. Profiling relied on immunoSEQ multiplex PCR, and the TCRdb table lists in-frame clones only, not all of them. Here the sample spans about 83,000 clones, around nine tenths being singletons. The sequenced material came from T cells isolated from PBMCs. These TCRs come from a human donor in good health. CDR3s include the opening cysteine and the closing phenylalanine or tryptophan. The D gene is left open where the match is weak. Clone size is not always given. Where it is, it says once, few, many or a class for expanded clones.

clone size	D gene	J gene	V gene	CDR3 DNA	CDR3 protein
NA	NA	TRBJ2-3	TRBV11-2	TGTGCCAGCAGCCGGATCCAGGGAAGATTAAGGGGAAGCACAGATACGCAGTATTTT	CASSRIQGRLRGSTDTQYF
NA	NA	TRBJ1-1	TRBV11-3	TGTGCCAGCAGCTTAGAAACTACTGAAGCTTTCTTT	CASSLETTEAFF
few	NA	TRBJ1-1	TRBV15	TGTGCCACCAGCCGACGATACAGGGAGAGGAGCACTGAAGCTTTCTTT	CATSRRYRERSTEAFF
once	TRBD1	TRBJ1-5	TRBV10-3	TGTGCCATCAGTGATGGGACAGCTTATAGCAATCAGCCCCAGCATTTT	CAISDGTAYSNQPQHF
NA	NA	TRBJ1-1	TRBV30	TGTGCCTGGATTAGAGTTATGAACACTGAAGCTTTCTTT	CAWIRVMNTEAFF
NA	NA	TRBJ2-1	TRBV2	TGTGCCAGCAGACGACTCTACCTATTAGACAATGAGCAGTTCTTC	CASRRLYLLDNEQFF
NA	NA	TRBJ1-4	TRBV7-9	TGTGCCAGCAGCTTAGGCTATATTGAAAAACTGTTTTTT	CASSLGYIEKLFF
NA	TRBD1	TRBJ1-5	TRBV7-2	TGTGCCAGCAGCTCGACAGGGAATGAAAATCAGCCCCAGCATTTT	CASSSTGNENQPQHF
NA	NA	TRBJ1-1	TRBV19	TGTGCCAGTAGTTGGGCAGGCTTAATGAACACTGAAGCTTTCTTT	CASSWAGLMNTEAFF
NA	NA	TRBJ1-5	TRBV4-1	TGCGCCAGCAGCCAACAAGAACAGGCCTTTGGGTTAGGATCTCAGCCCCAGCATTTT	CASSQQEQAFGLGSQPQHF
NA	NA	TRBJ2-1	TRBV10-1	TGCGCCAGCAGTGAAATAGTAGGGGATGAGCAGTTCTTC	CASSEIVGDEQFF
NA	TRBD1	TRBJ2-3	TRBV19	TGTGCCACAAAGACAGGGGACGACACAGATACGCAGTATTTT	CATKTGDDTDTQYF
NA	NA	TRBJ2-2	TRBV5-4	TGTGCCAGCAGCTTGGATACGGGAGAGGGGACCGGGGAGCTGTTTTTT	CASSLDTGEGTGELFF
NA	TRBD1	TRBJ1-1	TRBV5-5	TGTGCCAGCAGAACAGGGGGCCGGGACACTGAAGCTTTCTTT	CASRTGGRDTEAFF
NA	NA	TRBJ1-1	TRBV7-8	TGTGCCAGCAGCTTAGTCAGGGGTCGCACCATGAACACTGAAGCTTTCTTT	CASSLVRGRTMNTEAFF
NA	NA	TRBJ2-1	TRBV27	TGTGCCAGCAGTTTGACCCGGGATGAGCAGTTCTTC	CASSLTRDEQFF
NA	TRBD1	TRBJ1-5	TRBV19	TGTGCCAGTAGTATGGTGGACAGGTTCAATCAGCCCCAGCATTTT	CASSMVDRFNQPQHF
NA	TRBD2	TRBJ2-1	TRBV30	TGTGCCTGGAGCCTCGGACTAGCGGGGGGGGGCGAGCAGTTCTTC	CAWSLGLAGGGEQFF
NA	TRBD2	TRBJ2-7	TRBV7-6	TGTGCCAGCAGCCCTATAGCGGGAGGCCTATACGAGCAGTACTTC	CASSPIAGGLYEQYF
few	NA	TRBJ1-1	TRBV7-9	TGTGCCAGCAGCTTCGACAGTAACACTGAAGCTTTCTTT	CASSFDSNTEAFF
NA	TRBD1	TRBJ1-2	TRBV28	TGTGCCACCCGACAGGGGCCTAACTATGGCTACACCTTC	CATRQGPNYGYTF
NA	TRBD2	TRBJ2-2	TRBV5-6	TGTGCCAGCAGCCTTCTAGCGGGGGGGCTTTTGAACACCGGGGAGCTGTTTTTT	CASSLLAGGLLNTGELFF
NA	NA	TRBJ1-5	TRBV19	TGTGCCAGTAGCCCGACAGGAGATAGCAATCAGCCCCAGCATTTT	CASSPTGDSNQPQHF
NA	NA	TRBJ1-1	TRBV5-1	TGCGCCAGCCGGGTAGGGGGGGGCACTGAAGCTTTCTTT	CASRVGGGTEAFF
few	NA	TRBJ1-1	TRBV6-5	TGTGCCAGCAGTTACCAGGCAGGAAGGACTGAAGCTTTCTTT	CASSYQAGRTEAFF
NA	NA	TRBJ2-3	TRBV6-4	TGTGCCAGCAGTGACGAACAGGGAACGCAGTATTTT	CASSDEQGTQYF
once	NA	TRBJ2-7	TRBV5-1	TGCGCCAGCAGCTTGGATTCAGGGTACGACGAGCAGTACTTC	CASSLDSGYDEQYF
NA	TRBD1	TRBJ2-2	TRBV5-1	TGCGCCAGCAGCATAGGGGGCGCCTTAAATGCGAACACCGGGGAGCTGTTTTTT	CASSIGGALNANTGELFF
NA	TRBD1	TRBJ2-5	TRBV19	TGTGCCAGTAAAAAGACAGGGGTAGAGACCCAGTACTTC	CASKKTGVETQYF
NA	TRBD1	TRBJ1-5	TRBV15	TGTGCCACCAGCAGGCAACAGGGGATTTATAGCAATCAGCCCCAGCATTTT	CATSRQQGIYSNQPQHF
NA	NA	TRBJ2-1	TRBV5-5	TGTGCCAGCAGCTCCCTCGGGTCTGGCGGGACTCTTCATTACAATGAGCAGTTCTTC	CASSSLGSGGTLHYNEQFF
NA	NA	TRBJ2-1	TRBV7-3	TGTGCCAGCAGCTTAACGGAAGGGGTCAGTTCGAGCTCCTACAATGAGCAGTTCTTC	CASSLTEGVSSSSYNEQFF
NA	NA	TRBJ2-1	TRBV9	TGTGCCAGCGGGGGGGCCTTGGATGAGCAGTTCTTC	CASGGALDEQFF
NA	TRBD1	TRBJ1-2	TRBV4-1	TGCGCCAGCAGCCAGTTCCGGGACAGGGGGCGAGATGGCTACACCTTC	CASSQFRDRGRDGYTF
NA	TRBD1	TRBJ1-4	TRBV4-1	TGCGCCAGCAGCCACCCCCGGGACAGGGGCGGGGTTGGTAATGAAAAACTGTTTTTT	CASSHPRDRGGVGNEKLFF
once	TRBD2	TRBJ2-7	TRBV2	TGTGCCAGCAGCTTCGAGCTAGCGGGAGACGAGCAGTACTTC	CASSFELAGDEQYF
NA	TRBD2	TRBJ2-3	TRBV4-1	TGCGCCAGCAGCCGCCAGCGGGGCCGGGATACGCAGTATTTT	CASSRQRGRDTQYF
few	NA	TRBJ2-7	TRBV11-2	TGTGCCAGCAGCCCCCCCCAGGGGATGTACGAGCAGTACTTC	CASSPPQGMYEQYF
NA	NA	TRBJ1-2	TRBV14	TGTGCCAGCAGCCAAGTAACTGGAATAGGGAGTGGCTACACCTTC	CASSQVTGIGSGYTF
NA	TRBD1	TRBJ1-1	TRBV6-5	TGTGCCAGCAGTTACAGGGGGCGCAACGGATGGACTGAAGCTTTCTTT	CASSYRGRNGWTEAFF
few	NA	TRBJ1-1	TRBV12-5	TGTGCTAGTGGTGACAGGAGGACCACTGAAGCTTTCTTT	CASGDRRTTEAFF
NA	NA	TRBJ1-1	TRBV7-9	TGTGCCAGCAGCTTATGGGCAGGGAACACTGAAGCTTTCTTT	CASSLWAGNTEAFF
NA	NA	TRBJ1-4	TRBV5-5	TGTGCCAGCAGCCGCGGGGGGTCCGGGGCGTCGGGAAAACTGTTTTTT	CASSRGGSGASGKLFF
NA	NA	TRBJ1-2	TRBV28	TGTGCCAGCAGTTTATGGGGGACACAGGCTCTCTTC	CASSLWGTQALF
NA	NA	TRBJ2-3	TRBV19	TGTGCCAGTAGAAACCCCGGGGGCACAGATACGCAGTATTTT	CASRNPGGTDTQYF
NA	NA	TRBJ1-6	TRBV27	TGTGCCAGCACGGGGGGGCCCTATAATTCACCCCTCCACTTT	CASTGGPYNSPLHF
NA	TRBD1	TRBJ2-1	TRBV19	TGTGCCAGTGGACCGGGACAGCCGATCTCCTACAATGAGCAGTTCTTC	CASGPGQPISYNEQFF
NA	NA	TRBJ2-1	TRBV6-1	TGTGCCAGCAGGGCAGCACTAGTGGATGAGCAGTTCTTC	CASRAALVDEQFF
NA	TRBD2	TRBJ2-1	TRBV7-6	TGTGCCAGCAGCGAGGGACTAGCGGAGTACAATGAGCAGTTCTTC	CASSEGLAEYNEQFF
NA	TRBD1	TRBJ1-5	TRBV30	TGTGCCTGGAGCGAGAGACAGGGGTTCAATCAGCCCCAGCATTTT	CAWSERQGFNQPQHF
once	NA	TRBJ2-6	TRBV5-1	TGCGCCAGCAGCTTGGGCGGTGGTTCTGGGGCCAACGTCCTGACTTTC	CASSLGGGSGANVLTF
NA	TRBD2	TRBJ2-1	TRBV4-2	TGTGCCAGCAGCCAAGGCCCCAGCGGGAAAAGCTCCTACAATGAGCAGTTCTTC	CASSQGPSGKSSYNEQFF
once	TRBD1	TRBJ2-5	TRBV18	TGTGCCAGCTGCCCGTTCGGGCCCAGTACCGACAGGGGAGAGGAGACCCAGTACTTC	CASCPFGPSTDRGEETQYF
NA	TRBD2	TRBJ2-1	TRBV11-3	TGTGCCAGCAGAGCAGGGACTAGCTCTAGGAATGAGCAGTTCTTC	CASRAGTSSRNEQFF
NA	TRBD2	TRBJ2-2	TRBV6-6	TGTGCCAGCAGCGTTATAGGACTAGCGGGAACCGGGGAGCTGTTTTTT	CASSVIGLAGTGELFF
NA	NA	TRBJ1-2	TRBV5-4	TGTGCCAGCAGCTTGGATGGGACAACTAACTATGGCTACACCTTC	CASSLDGTTNYGYTF
NA	TRBD1	TRBJ1-4	TRBV30	TGTGCCTGGAGGAAGACAGGGAATAATGAAAAACTGTTTTTT	CAWRKTGNNEKLFF
once	TRBD1	TRBJ2-7	TRBV5-1	TGCGCCAGCAGCCCCGGGACAGGGATTGAAGAGCAGTACTTC	CASSPGTGIEEQYF
few	TRBD1	TRBJ2-7	TRBV2	TGTGCCAGCAACGACAGGGTGGCCTTCTACGAGCAGTACTTC	CASNDRVAFYEQYF